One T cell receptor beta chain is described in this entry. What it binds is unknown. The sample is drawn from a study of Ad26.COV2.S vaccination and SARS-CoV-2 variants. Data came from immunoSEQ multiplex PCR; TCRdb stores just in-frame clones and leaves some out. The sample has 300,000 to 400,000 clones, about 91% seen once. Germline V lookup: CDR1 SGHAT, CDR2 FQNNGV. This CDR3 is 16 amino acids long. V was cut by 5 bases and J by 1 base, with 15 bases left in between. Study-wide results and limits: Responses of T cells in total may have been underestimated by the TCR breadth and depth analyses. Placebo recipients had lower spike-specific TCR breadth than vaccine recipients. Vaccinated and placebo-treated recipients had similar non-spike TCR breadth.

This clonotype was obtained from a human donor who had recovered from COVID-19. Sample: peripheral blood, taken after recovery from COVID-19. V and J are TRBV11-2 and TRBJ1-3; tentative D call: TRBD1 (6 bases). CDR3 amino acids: CASSPSPQGSGNTIYF. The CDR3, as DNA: TGTGCCAGCAGCCCCTCGCCACAGGGTTCTGGAAACACCATATATTTT.